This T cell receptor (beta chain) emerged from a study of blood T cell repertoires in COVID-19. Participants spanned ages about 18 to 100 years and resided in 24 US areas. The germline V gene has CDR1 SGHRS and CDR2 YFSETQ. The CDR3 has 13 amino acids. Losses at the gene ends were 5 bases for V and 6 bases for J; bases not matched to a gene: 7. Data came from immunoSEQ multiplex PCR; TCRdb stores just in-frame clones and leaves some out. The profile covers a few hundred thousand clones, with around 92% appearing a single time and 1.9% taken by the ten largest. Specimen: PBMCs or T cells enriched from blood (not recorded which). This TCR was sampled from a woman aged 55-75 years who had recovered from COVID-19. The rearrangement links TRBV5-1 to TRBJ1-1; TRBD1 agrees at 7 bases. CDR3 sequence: CASRTRGRAEAFF. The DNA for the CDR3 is TGCGCCAGCAGGACTAGGGGGCGGGCTGAAGCTTTCTTT. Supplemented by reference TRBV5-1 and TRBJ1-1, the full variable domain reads KAGVTQTPRYLIKTRGQQVTLSCSPISGHRSVSWYQQTPGQGLQFLFEYFSETQRNKGNFPGRFSGRQFSNSRSEMNVSTLELGDSALYLCASRTRGRAEAFFGQGTRLTVV.